The entry below describes one T cell receptor (beta chain). This entry belongs to a study of OX40 agonist ivuxolimab in advanced cancers. Study background: Participants could have had prior anti-PD-1, anti-PD-L1 or anti-CTLA-4 therapy, and about 37% had some.

The protocol was immunoSEQ multiplex PCR, while the TCRdb copy is restricted to in-frame clones and leaves out a portion. This table has about 89,000 clones, approximately 91% appearing once. People who had autoimmune disease history or systemic immunosuppression were excluded. Collection of blood occurred at baseline, at cycle 4 day 1, and at cycle 7 day 1. The input for sequencing was CD4+ or CD8+ T cells sorted from blood, taken in a trial of the OX40 agonist ivuxolimab. The origin of this receptor is an adult with an advanced solid tumor such as melanoma, head and neck, liver or kidney cancer.

The CDR3 DNA reads TGTGCCAGCAGAACAGGAAAGGGGGGGGAGACCCAGTACTTC. Translated: CASRTGKGGETQYF. The chain uses TRBV2 and TRBJ2-5; weak D call: TRBD2 (7 bases). Trimming pared 6 bases from V and 5 bases from J, leaving 16 bases between. This CDR3 is 14 amino acids long. Germline V CDR1 and CDR2: SNHLY, FYNNEI.